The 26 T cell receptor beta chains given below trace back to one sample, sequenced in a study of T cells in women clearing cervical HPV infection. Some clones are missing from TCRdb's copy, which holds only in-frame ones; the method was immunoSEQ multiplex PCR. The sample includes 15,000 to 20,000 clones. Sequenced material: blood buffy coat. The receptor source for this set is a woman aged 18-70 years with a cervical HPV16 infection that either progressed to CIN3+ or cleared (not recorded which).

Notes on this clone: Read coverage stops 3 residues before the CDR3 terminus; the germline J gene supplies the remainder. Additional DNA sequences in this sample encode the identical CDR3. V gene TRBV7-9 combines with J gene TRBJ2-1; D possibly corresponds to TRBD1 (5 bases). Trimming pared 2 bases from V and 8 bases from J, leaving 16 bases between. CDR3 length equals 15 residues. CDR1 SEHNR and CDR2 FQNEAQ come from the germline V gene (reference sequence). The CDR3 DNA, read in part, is TGTGCCAGCAGCTTACTCCCGGTTCTAGGGGATGAG. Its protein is CASSLLPVLGDE. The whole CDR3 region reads CASSLLPVLGDEQFF. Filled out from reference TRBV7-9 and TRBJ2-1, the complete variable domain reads DTGVSQNPRHKITKRGQNVTFRCDPISEHNRLYWYRQTLGQGPEFLTYFQNEAQLEKSRLLSDRFSAERPKGSFSTLEIQRTEQGDSAMYLCASSLLPVLGDEQFFGPGTRLTVL.

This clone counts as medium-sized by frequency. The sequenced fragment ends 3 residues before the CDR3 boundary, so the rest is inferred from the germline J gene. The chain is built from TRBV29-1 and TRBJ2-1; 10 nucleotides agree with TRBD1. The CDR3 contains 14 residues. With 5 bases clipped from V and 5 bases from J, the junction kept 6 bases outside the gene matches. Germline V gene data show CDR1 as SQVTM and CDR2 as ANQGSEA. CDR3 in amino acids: CSVHTGTGDNEQFF. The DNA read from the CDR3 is TGCAGCGTTCATACTGGGACAGGGGACAATGAG.

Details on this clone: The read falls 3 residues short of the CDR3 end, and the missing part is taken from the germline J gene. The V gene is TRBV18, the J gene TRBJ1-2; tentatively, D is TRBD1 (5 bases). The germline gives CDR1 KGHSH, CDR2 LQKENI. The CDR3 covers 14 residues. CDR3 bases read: TGTGCCAGCTCACCACTCGGCAGGGTGGAGGGC. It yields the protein CASSPLGRVEG. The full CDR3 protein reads CASSPLGRVEGYTF.

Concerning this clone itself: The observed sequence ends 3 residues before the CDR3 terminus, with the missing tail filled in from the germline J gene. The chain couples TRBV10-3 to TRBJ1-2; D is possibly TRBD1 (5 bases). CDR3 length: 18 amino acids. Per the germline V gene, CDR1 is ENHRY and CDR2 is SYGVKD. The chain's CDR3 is CAISESRASGGYRDDYTF. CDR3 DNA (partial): TGTGCCATCAGTGAGTCAAGGGCTAGCGGGGGATATAGGGATGAC.

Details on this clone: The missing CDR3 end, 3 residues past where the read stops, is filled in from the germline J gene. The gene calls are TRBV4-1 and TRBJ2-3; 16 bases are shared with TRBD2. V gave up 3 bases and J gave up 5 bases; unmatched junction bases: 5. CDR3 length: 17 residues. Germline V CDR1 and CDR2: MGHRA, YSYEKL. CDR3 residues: CASSQGLAGGQRDTQYF. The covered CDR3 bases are TGCGCCAGCAGCCAGGGACTAGCGGGGGGGCAAAGAGATACG.

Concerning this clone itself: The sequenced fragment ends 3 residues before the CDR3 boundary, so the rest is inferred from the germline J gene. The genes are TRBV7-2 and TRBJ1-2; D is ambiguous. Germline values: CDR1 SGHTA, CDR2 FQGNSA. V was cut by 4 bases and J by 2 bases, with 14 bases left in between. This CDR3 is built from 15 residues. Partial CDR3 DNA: TGTGCCAGCAGCTCCCCTGCAGGAATCAACTATGGC. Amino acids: CASSSPAGINYG. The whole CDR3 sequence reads CASSSPAGINYGYTF.

CDR3 protein: CASSAGADQPQYF. Partial CDR3 DNA: TGTGCCAGCAGTGCAGGGGCCGATCAGCCG. The V gene is TRBV6-1, the J gene TRBJ2-3; possible D gene TRBD1, 6 bases. The observed sequence ends 3 residues before the CDR3 terminus, with the missing tail filled in from the germline J gene. The germline V gene encodes CDR1 MNHNS and CDR2 SASEGT. The CDR3 has 13 amino acids.

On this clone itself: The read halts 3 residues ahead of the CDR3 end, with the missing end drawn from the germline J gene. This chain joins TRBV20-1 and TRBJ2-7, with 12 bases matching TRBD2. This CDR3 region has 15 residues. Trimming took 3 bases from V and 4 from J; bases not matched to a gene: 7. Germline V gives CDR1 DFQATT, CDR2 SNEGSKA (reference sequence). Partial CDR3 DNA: TGCAGTGCTAGTGTTCCGACTAGCGGGAGTTACGAG. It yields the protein CSASVPTSGSYE. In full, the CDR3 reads CSASVPTSGSYEQYF.

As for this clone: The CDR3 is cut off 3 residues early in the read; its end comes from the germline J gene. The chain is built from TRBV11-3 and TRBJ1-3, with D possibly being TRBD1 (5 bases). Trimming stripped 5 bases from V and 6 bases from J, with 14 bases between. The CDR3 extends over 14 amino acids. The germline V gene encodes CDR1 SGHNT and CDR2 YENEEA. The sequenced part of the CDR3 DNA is TGTGCCAGCAGCCGACAGAGGTGGGCAAACACC. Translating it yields CASSRQRWANT. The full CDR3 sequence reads CASSRQRWANTIYF.

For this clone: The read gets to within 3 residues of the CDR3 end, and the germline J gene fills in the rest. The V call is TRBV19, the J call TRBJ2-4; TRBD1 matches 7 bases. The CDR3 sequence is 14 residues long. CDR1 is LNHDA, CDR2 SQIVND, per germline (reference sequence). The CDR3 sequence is CASSIGVRGNGQYF. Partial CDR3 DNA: TGTGCCAGTAGTATAGGCGTCAGGGGGAATGGT.

CDR3 protein: CASSIQGGVNDYTF. CDR3 DNA (partial): TGTGCCAGTAGTATACAAGGGGGGGTTAATGAC. The gene calls are TRBV19 and TRBJ1-2, with D possibly TRBD1 on 6 matching bases. The CDR3 goes on 3 residues after the read ends, and that part is filled in from the germline J gene. Per germline, CDR1 LNHDA and CDR2 SQIVND (reference sequence). CDR3 length: 14 amino acids.

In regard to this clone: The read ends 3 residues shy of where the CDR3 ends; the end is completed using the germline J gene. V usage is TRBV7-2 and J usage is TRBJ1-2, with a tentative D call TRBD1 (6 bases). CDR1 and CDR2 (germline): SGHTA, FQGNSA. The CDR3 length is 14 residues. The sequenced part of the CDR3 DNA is TGTGCCAGCAGCACCTACAGGGATCGCAATGAC. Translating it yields CASSTYRDRND. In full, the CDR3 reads CASSTYRDRNDYTF.

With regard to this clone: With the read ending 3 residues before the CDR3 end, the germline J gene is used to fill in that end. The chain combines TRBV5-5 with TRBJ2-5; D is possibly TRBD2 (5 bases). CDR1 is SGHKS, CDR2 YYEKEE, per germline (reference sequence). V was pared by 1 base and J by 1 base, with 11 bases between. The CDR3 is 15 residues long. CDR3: CASSLSGSFQETQYF. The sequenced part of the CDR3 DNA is TGTGCCAGCAGCTTGAGCGGTAGCTTCCAAGAGACC. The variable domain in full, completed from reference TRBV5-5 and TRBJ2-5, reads DAGVTQSPTHLIKTRGQQVTLRCSPISGHKSVSWYQQVLGQGPQFIFQYYEKEERGRGNFPDRFSARQFPNYSSELNVNALLLGDSALYLCASSLSGSFQETQYFGPGTRLLVL.

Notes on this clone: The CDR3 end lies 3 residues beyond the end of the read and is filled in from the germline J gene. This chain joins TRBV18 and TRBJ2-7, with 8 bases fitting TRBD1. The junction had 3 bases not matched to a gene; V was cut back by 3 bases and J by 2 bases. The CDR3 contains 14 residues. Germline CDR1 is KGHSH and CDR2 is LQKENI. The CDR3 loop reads CASSPGQATYEQYF. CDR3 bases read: TGTGCCAGCTCACCGGGACAGGCGACCTACGAG. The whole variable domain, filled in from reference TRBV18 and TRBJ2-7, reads NAGVMQNPRHLVRRRGQEARLRCSPMKGHSHVYWYRQLPEEGLKFMVYLQKENIIDESGMPKERFSAEFPKEGPSILRIQQVVRGDSAAYFCASSPGQATYEQYFGPGTRLTVT.

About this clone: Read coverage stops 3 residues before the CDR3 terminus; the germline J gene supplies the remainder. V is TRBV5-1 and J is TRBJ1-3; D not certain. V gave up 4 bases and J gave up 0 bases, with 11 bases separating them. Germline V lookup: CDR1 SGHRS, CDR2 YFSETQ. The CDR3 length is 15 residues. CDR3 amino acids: CASSPTVSSGNTIYF. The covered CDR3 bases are TGCGCCAGCAGCCCCACAGTCAGCTCTGGAAACACC.

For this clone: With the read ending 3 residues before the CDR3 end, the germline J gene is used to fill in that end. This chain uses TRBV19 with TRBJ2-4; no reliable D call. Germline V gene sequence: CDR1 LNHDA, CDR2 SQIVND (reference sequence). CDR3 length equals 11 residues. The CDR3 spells CASSRNYGQYF. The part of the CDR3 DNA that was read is TGTGCCAGTAGTCGGAACTATGGT.

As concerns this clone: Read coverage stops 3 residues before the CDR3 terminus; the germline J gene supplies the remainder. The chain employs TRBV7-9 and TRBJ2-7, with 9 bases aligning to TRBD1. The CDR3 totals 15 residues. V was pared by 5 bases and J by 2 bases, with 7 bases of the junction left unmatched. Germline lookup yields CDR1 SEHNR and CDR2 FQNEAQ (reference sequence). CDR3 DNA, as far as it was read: TGTGCCAGCAGCCCGGGACAGGGAAAGACCTACGAG. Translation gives CASSPGQGKTYE. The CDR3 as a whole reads CASSPGQGKTYEQYF.

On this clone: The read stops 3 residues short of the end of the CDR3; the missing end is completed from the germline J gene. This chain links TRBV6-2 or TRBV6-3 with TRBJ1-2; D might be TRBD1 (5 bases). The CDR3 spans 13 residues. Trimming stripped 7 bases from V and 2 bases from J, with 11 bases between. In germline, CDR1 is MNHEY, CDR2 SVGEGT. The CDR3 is CASTEAGNYGYTF. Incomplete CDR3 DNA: TGTGCCAGCACGGAAGCAGGGAACTATGGC.

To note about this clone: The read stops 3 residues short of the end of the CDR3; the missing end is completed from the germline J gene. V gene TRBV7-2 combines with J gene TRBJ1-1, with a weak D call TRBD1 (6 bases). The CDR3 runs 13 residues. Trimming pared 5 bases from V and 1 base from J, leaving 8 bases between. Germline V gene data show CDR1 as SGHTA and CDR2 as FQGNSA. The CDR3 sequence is CASSIQGNTEAFF. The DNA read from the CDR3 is TGTGCCAGCAGCATACAGGGGAACACTGAA.

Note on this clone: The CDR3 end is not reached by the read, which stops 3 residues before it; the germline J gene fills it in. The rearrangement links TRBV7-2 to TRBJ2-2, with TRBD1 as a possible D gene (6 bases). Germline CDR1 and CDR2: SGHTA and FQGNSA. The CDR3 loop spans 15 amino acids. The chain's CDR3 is CASSLTGRGDEKLFF. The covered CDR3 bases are TGTGCCAGCAGCTTAACCGGCAGGGGAGATGAAAAG.

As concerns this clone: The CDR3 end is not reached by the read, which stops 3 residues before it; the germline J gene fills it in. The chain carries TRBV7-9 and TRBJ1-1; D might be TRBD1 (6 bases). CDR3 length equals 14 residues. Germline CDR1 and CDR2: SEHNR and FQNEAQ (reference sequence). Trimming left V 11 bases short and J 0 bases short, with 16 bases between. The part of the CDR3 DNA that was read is TGTGCCTCCTGGACAGACCTCATGAACACTGAA. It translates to CASWTDLMNTE. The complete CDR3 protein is CASWTDLMNTEAFF. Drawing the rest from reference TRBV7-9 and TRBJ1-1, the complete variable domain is DTGVSQNPRHKITKRGQNVTFRCDPISEHNRLYWYRQTLGQGPEFLTYFQNEAQLEKSRLLSDRFSAERPKGSFSTLEIQRTEQGDSAMYLCASWTDLMNTEAFFGQGTRLTVV.

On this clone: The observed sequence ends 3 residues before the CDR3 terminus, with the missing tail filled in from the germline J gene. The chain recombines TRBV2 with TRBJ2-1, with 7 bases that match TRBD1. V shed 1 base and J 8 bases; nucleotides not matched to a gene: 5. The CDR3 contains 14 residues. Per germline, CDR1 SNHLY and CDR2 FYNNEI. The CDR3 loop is CASSEEGGRHEQFF. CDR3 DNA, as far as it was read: TGTGCCAGCAGTGAAGAAGGGGGCCGACATGAG. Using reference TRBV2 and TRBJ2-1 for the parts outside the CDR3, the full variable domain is EPEVTQTPSHQVTQMGQEVILRCVPISNHLYFYWYRQILGQKVEFLVSFYNNEISEKSEIFDDQFSVERPDGSNFTLKIRSTKLEDSAMYFCASSEEGGRHEQFFGPGTRLTVL.

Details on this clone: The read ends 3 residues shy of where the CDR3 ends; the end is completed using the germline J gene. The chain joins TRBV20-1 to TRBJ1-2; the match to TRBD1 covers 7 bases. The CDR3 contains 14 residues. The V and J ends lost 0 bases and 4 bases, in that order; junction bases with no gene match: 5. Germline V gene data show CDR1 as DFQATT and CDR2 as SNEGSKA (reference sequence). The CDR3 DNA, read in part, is TGCAGTGCTAGAGATAAGGGGACAGCCTATGGC. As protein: CSARDKGTAYG. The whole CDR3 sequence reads CSARDKGTAYGYTF.

The covered CDR3 bases are TGTGCCCATAGCGGGAGCTCAGATACG. It specifies CAHSGSSDT. The whole CDR3 protein reads CAHSGSSDTQYF. This sequence joins TRBV5-4 and TRBJ2-3; TRBD2 aligns across 9 bases. The DNA ends 3 residues before the CDR3 does, and the rest of the CDR3 is filled in from the germline J gene. This CDR3 spans 12 amino acids. From germline, CDR1 is SGHNT and CDR2 YYREEE (reference sequence). V was clipped by 10 bases and J by 4 bases; unmatched bases: 4.

The CDR3 sequence: CASSVGAGTGGIGYTF. The part of the CDR3 DNA that was read is TGTGCCAGCAGCGTAGGAGCGGGGACAGGGGGCATTGGC. The rearrangement joins TRBV9 to TRBJ1-2; 12 nucleotides align to TRBD1. The sequence runs out 3 residues before the end of the CDR3; the remainder is reconstructed from the germline J gene. This CDR3 comprises 16 residues. Germline trimming cut 0 bases from V and 7 bases from J; bases unmatched to any gene: 7. CDR1 is SGDLS and CDR2 is YYNGEE in the germline V gene.

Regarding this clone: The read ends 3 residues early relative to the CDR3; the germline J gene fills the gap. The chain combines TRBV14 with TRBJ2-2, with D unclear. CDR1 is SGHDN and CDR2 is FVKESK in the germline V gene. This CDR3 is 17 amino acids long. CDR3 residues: CASSQDFGPLAHSPLFF. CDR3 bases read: TGTGCCAGCAGCCAAGATTTCGGTCCCCTTGCCCATTCACCG.